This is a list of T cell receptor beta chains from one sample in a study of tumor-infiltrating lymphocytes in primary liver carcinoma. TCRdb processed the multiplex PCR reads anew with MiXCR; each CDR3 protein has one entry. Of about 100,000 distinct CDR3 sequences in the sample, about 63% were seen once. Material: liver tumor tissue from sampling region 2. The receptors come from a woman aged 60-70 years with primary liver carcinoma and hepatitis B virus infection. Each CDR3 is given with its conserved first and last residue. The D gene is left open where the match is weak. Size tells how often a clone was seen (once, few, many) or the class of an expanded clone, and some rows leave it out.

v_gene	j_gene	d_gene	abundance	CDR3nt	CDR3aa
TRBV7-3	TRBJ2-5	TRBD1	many	TGTGCCAGCAGCCCGACAGGGAGTAAAGAGACCCAGTACTTC	CASSPTGSKETQYF
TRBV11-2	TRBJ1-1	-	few	TGTGCCAACAGCTTAGCGAGGGTGGGCGAGACTGAAGCTTTCTTT	CANSLARVGETEAFF
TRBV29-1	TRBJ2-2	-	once	TGCAGCGTTGACGAGGGCTACACCGGGGACCTGTTTTTT	CSVDEGYTGDLFF
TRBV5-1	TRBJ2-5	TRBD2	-	TGCGCCAGCAGCCGAAGCGGGGTAGGACCTCAAGAGACCCAGTACTTC	CASSRSGVGPQETQYF
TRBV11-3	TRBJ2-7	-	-	TGTGCCAACAGCTGTTCCTACGGGCAGTACTTC	CANSCSYGQYF
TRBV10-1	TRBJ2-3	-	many	TGCGCCAGCAGTGTCGGGAGTACAGATACGCAGTATTTT	CASSVGSTDTQYF
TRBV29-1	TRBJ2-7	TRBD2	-	TGCAGCGTTTCGAAAGGGACTAGCCCTTACGAGCAGTACTTC	CSVSKGTSPYEQYF
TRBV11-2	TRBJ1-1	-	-	TGTGCCAGCAGGAGGTGGGCTGAAGCTTTCTTT	CASRRWAEAFF
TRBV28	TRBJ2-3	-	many	TGTGCCAGCAGTTTCGAGACACTCCGCACAGATACGCAGTATTTT	CASSFETLRTDTQYF
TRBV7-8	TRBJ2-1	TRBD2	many	TGTGCCAGCAACCCCCGGGAGGCCTCCTACAATGAGCAGTTCTTC	CASNPREASYNEQFF
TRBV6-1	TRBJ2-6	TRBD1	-	TGCGCCAGCAGTGAAGAAGCAGGGCCAGGGGGCAACGTCCTGACTTTC	CASSEEAGPGGNVLTF
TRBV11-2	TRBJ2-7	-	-	TGTGCCATCAGCTTAGAGAGGGGGGGGCCAGCGATGCAGTACTTC	CAISLERGGPAMQYF
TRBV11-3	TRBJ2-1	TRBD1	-	TGTGCCAACAGTGCAGGGGGCTACAATGAGCAGTGCTTC	CANSAGGYNEQCF
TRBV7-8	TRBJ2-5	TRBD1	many	TGTGCCAGCAGCTTAGGAGGGGGCAGGGGGCTTATGACCCAGTACTTC	CASSLGGGRGLMTQYF
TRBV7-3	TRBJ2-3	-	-	TGTGCCAGTAGATTACTTCTCACAGATACGCAGTATTTT	CASRLLLTDTQYF
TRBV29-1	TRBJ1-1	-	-	TGCAACGTTGCGGCCCTAGCGACCACTGAAGCTTTCTTT	CNVAALATTEAFF
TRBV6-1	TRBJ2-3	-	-	TGTGTCAGCAGTGTTTCAGGGGATGGAAGGACGAAGTATTTT	CVSSVSGDGRTKYF
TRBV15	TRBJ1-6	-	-	TGTGCCACCAGCAGAGTGGCAGTTGGGCTGAACAATTCACCCCTCCACTTT	CATSRVAVGLNNSPLHF
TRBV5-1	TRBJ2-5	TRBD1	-	TGCGCCAGCATCTTGGCATACAGGGGGCGAGAGACCCAGTACTTC	CASILAYRGRETQYF
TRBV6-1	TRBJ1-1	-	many	TGTGCCAGCAGTGAATGGGGTGAAGCTTTCTTT	CASSEWGEAFF
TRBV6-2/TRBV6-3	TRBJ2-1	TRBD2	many	TGTGCCAGCAGTTACGACCCCTGGACTAGCGGGAGGGCCGACAATGAGCAGTTCTTC	CASSYDPWTSGRADNEQFF
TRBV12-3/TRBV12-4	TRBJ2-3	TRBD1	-	TGTGCCAGTAGTATCCGACAGGGTGTCACGGATACGCAGTATTTT	CASSIRQGVTDTQYF
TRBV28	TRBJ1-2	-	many	TGTGCCAGCAGTCGCGCTCCCGGGGGGATTGGAGGCTACACCTTC	CASSRAPGGIGGYTF
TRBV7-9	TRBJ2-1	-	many	TGTGCCAGCAGCTATCCGGGGTATGAGCAGTTCTTC	CASSYPGYEQFF
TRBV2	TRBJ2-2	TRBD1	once	TGTGTCAGCAATCCACAGGGGGCCGGGGGCACCGGGGAGCTGTTTTTT	CVSNPQGAGGTGELFF
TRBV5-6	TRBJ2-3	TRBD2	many	TGTGCCAGCAGCCCTAGGACTAGATGGACCACAGATACGCAGTATTTT	CASSPRTRWTTDTQYF
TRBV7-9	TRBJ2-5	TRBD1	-	TGTGCCAGCAGCCCGTGGGACAGGGAAGAAGAGACCCAGTACTTC	CASSPWDREEETQYF
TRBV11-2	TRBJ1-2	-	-	TGTGCCAGCAGCTTAACAATACGTGGAGGTGGTGGCTACACCTTC	CASSLTIRGGGGYTF
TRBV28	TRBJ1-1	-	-	TGTGCCAGTTGGGCAGGCGATGGAGGCACTGATGCTTTCTTT	CASWAGDGGTDAFF
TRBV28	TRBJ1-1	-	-	TGTGCCAACATGGGGGGACAAGTGGGCACTGAAGCTTTCTTT	CANMGGQVGTEAFF
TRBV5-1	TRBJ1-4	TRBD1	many	TGCGCCAGCAGAAATGAACCGGGACAGGGGACCTGGTTTGAAAAACTGTTTTTT	CASRNEPGQGTWFEKLFF
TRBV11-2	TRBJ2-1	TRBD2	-	TGTGCCAGCAGCTTAGCGCCAGCGGGAGGAGTTCGGAGTAAGCAGTTCTTC	CASSLAPAGGVRSKQFF
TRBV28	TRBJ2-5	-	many	TGTGCCAGTGGACTGATCCAAGAGACCCAGTACTTC	CASGLIQETQYF
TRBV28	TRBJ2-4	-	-	TGTTCCAGCAGCGCTCCAAGGGGAGAGGTACAGTACTTC	CSSSAPRGEVQYF
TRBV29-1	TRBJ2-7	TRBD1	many	TGCAGCGTTGCCAAAGGACAGGGCTACGAGCAGTACTTC	CSVAKGQGYEQYF
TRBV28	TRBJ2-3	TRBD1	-	TGTGCCAGCAGCTTACGGACAGGGTTGACATATACGCAGTATTTT	CASSLRTGLTYTQYF
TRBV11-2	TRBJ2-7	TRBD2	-	TGTGCCGGCAGCTTAGTTCGACTAGCGCACGAGCGGAACTTC	CAGSLVRLAHERNF
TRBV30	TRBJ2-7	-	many	TGTGCCTGGAATTGGGGGAGGACCTACGAGCAGTACTTC	CAWNWGRTYEQYF
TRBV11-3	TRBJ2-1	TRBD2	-	TGTGCCAGCAGCTTAGGTCGGGGGGAGCGGGGTGTTAATGAGCGGTTCTTC	CASSLGRGERGVNERFF
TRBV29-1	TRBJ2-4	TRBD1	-	TGCAGCGTTGAAGAATTGGGACAGGGGATAGCCAAAGACATTCAGTACTTC	CSVEELGQGIAKDIQYF
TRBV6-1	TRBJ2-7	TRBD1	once	TGTGTCAGCAGTCCCCGGACAGGATGTGAGCAGTACTTC	CVSSPRTGCEQYF
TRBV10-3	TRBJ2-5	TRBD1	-	TGCTCCATCAGTGAGTCGGAACCGGGACAGGGCTTCGGAGAGACCCAGTACTTC	CSISESEPGQGFGETQYF
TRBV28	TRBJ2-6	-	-	TGTGCCAGTACCCTATCTGGGGTCAACGTCCTGACTTTC	CASTLSGVNVLTF
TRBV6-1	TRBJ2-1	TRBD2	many	TGTGCCAGCGGGAGACTAGCATCCGAGCAGTTCTTC	CASGRLASEQFF
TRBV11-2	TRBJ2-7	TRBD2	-	TGTGCCAGCAGCTTAACTAGCGGGAGCAGGCAATACTTC	CASSLTSGSRQYF
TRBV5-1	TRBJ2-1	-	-	TGCGCCAGCAGTCCGGATGGGGTAACGGGGGATGAGCGGTTCTTC	CASSPDGVTGDERFF
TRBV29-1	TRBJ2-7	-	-	TGCAGCGTGGGGGACGGGGGCTACGGGCAGTACTTC	CSVGDGGYGQYF
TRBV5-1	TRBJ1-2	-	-	TGCGCCAGCAGCTCAGGGGACACGAACTATGGCTACACCTTC	CASSSGDTNYGYTF